These 18 T cell receptor beta chains were sequenced from one sample in a study of T cell repertoires in cytomegalovirus infection. Using its own MiXCR run on the reads, TCRdb lists one record per CDR3 protein. The table lists roughly 150,000 distinct CDR3 sequences, about a quarter of them singletons. The material sequenced was PBMCs. The receptors were sampled from a human donor in good health (CMV status not recorded). Some clones in this sample may be carry-over from other donors' samples.

In its sample, this clonotype was seen a few times. The genes are TRBV28 and TRBJ2-7; D unresolved. Trimming took off 1 base at V and 5 bases at J, with 0 bases between the two ends. CDR1 and CDR2 from the germline V gene are MDHEN and SYDVKM. The CDR3 is made up of 10 amino acids. The CDR3 sequence: CASSLYEQYF. CDR3 sequence (DNA): TGTGCCAGCAGTTTATACGAGCAGTACTTC.

The chain couples TRBV2 to TRBJ1-4; D not certain. Trimming removed 5 bases from V and 5 bases from J, with 9 bases in between. CDR1 and CDR2 from the germline V gene are SNHLY and FYNNEI. The CDR3 length is 13 residues. DNA for the CDR3: TGTGCCAGCAGTCCCGGACGGAATGAAAAACTGTTTTTT. Encoded protein: CASSPGRNEKLFF.

V and J are TRBV20-1 and TRBJ2-5; D remains unclear. Trimming took off 6 bases at V and 5 bases at J, with 13 bases between the two ends. The CDR3 is 12 residues long. The germline V gene encodes CDR1 DFQATT and CDR2 SNEGSKA (reference sequence). As DNA, the CDR3 is TGCAGTGCCCACCCCATTTCGGAGACCCAGTACTTC. It yields the protein CSAHPISETQYF.

The chain links TRBV29-1 to TRBJ2-3; TRBD2 agrees at 13 bases. Germline values: CDR1 SQVTM, CDR2 ANQGSEA. This CDR3 is 17 amino acids long. The trim removed 6 bases at V and 0 bases at J, leaving 9 bases unmatched. CDR3 coding DNA: TGCAGCGTCGAGGGACTAGCGGGATTGGGGAGCACAGATACGCAGTATTTT. Protein: CSVEGLAGLGSTDTQYF.

The chain is built from TRBV29-1 and TRBJ2-6, with 10 bases lining up with TRBD1. Germline CDR1 and CDR2: SQVTM and ANQGSEA. The CDR3 has 18 residues. After removal of 4 bases from V and 4 bases from J, the junction contained 13 bases not matched to a gene. The CDR3 is CSVAPGTGEGSGANVLTF. The CDR3 region has the DNA TGCAGCGTTGCACCCGGGACAGGGGAAGGTTCAGGGGCCAACGTCCTGACTTTC.

This clonotype was observed many times. The gene calls are TRBV7-3 and TRBJ1-2; 8 bases map to TRBD1. There are 13 residues in the CDR3. Germline V gene data show CDR1 as SGHTA and CDR2 as FQGTGA. Trimming removed 5 bases from V and 8 bases from J; junction bases left unmatched: 7. The CDR3 nucleotides are TGTGCCAGCAGCCAGCGGACAGGGACAGGCTACACCTTC. Residues: CASSQRTGTGYTF. Full variable domain (rest looked up from reference TRBV7-3 and TRBJ1-2): GAGVSQTPSNKVTEKGKYVELRCDPISGHTALYWYRQSLGQGPEFLIYFQGTGAADDSGLPNDRFFAVRPEGSVSTLKIQRTERGDSAVYLCASSQRTGTGYTFGSGTRLTVV.

This clonotype occurred many times. V and J are TRBV7-8 and TRBJ2-5; no clear D. Germline V gene sequence: CDR1 SGHVS, CDR2 FQNEAQ. V was clipped by 5 bases and J by 0 bases, with 10 bases between them. This CDR3 region has 14 residues. The CDR3 is CASSLLGYQETQYF. Written as DNA, the CDR3 is TGTGCCAGCAGCCTTCTGGGGTACCAAGAGACCCAGTACTTC.

This clonotype was found many times. V is TRBV7-2 and J is TRBJ1-3; D is unresolved. Germline assignment: CDR1 SGHTA and CDR2 FQGNSA. The CDR3 runs 14 residues. With 5 bases removed from V and 2 bases from J, the gap between germline ends came to 10 bases. CDR3 DNA sequence: TGTGCCAGCAGCCTCCAGAGACCTGGAAACACCATATATTTT. Translation gives CASSLQRPGNTIYF.

This clonotype occurred many times. J is TRBJ2-2 and V is TRBV29-1, with D tentatively TRBD1 (6 bases). Germline V gene data show CDR1 as SQVTM and CDR2 as ANQGSEA. The CDR3 sequence is 15 residues long. Trimming left V 4 bases short and J 7 bases short, with 19 bases between. The CDR3 region has the DNA TGCAGCGTTGGGTGGGCAGGGGATTGGTACGGGGAGCTGTTTTTT. This encodes CSVGWAGDWYGELFF.

The chain couples TRBV27 to TRBJ2-1; a possible D gene is TRBD2 (5 bases). The CDR3 length is 16 residues. The germline CDR1 and CDR2 sequences are MNHEY and SMNVEV (reference sequence). With 3 bases removed from V and 0 bases from J, the gap between germline ends came to 12 bases. The CDR3 DNA reads TGTGCCAGCAGTTTCGTAGCTGGGAGCTCCTACAATGAGCAGTTCTTC. Translating it yields CASSFVAGSSYNEQFF.

The sample holds a few counts of this clonotype. The gene calls are TRBV2 and TRBJ1-6, with D uncertain. There are 14 residues in the CDR3. V lost 1 base to trimming and J lost 10 bases, with 11 bases between them. The germline V gene encodes CDR1 SNHLY and CDR2 FYNNEI. CDR3 sequence reads: CASSEGVVRSPLHF. DNA for the CDR3: TGTGCCAGCAGTGAAGGGGTTGTCCGATCACCCCTCCACTTT.

Here the CDR3 DNA reads TGTGCCAGCAGTATTAAAGGACAGGTTTACGAGCAGTACTTC. This encodes CASSIKGQVYEQYF. The chain joins TRBV12-3 or TRBV12-4 to TRBJ2-7; 7 bases agree with TRBD1. CDR3 length: 14 residues. V lost 5 bases, J lost 4 bases, and 8 bases stayed unmatched.

The chain employs TRBV4-3 and TRBJ2-1, with TRBD2 matching 10 bases. Unmatched junction bases numbered 13, after V lost 8 bases and J lost 6 bases. The germline gives CDR1 LGHNA, CDR2 YSLEER. The CDR3 is 16 amino acids. Written as DNA, the CDR3 is TGCGCCAGCGGGTTATCAGCGGGAGGGTTAAGCAATGAGCAGTTCTTC. It specifies CASGLSAGGLSNEQFF.

This clonotype has a count of ten or more. The chain is built from TRBV7-2 and TRBJ2-4; TRBD2 aligns across 8 bases. CDR3 length equals 15 residues. Germline V gene lookup returns CDR1 SGHTA and CDR2 FQGNSA. Trimming cost V 2 bases and J 6 bases; bases outside gene matches: 6. The CDR3 reads CASSLNKRERNIQYF. CDR3 nucleotides: TGTGCCAGCAGCTTAAACAAGCGGGAGAGAAACATTCAGTACTTC.

The count of this clonotype is one. The chain couples TRBV19 to TRBJ2-2, with D uncertain. Germline V CDR1 and CDR2: LNHDA, SQIVND (reference sequence). V was shortened by 8 bases and J by 2 bases, with 9 bases between the two germline ends. This CDR3 contains 13 residues. The CDR3 is CASYSPNTGELFF. CDR3 sequence (DNA): TGTGCCAGTTACAGTCCCAACACCGGGGAGCTGTTTTTT.

The chain links TRBV28 to TRBJ2-3; 9 bases line up with TRBD2. Trimming took 2 bases from V and 5 from J; bases not matched to a gene: 2. CDR3 length: 14 amino acids. CDR1 and CDR2 (germline): MDHEN, SYDVKM. The DNA of the CDR3 is TGTGCCAGCAGTTTACTAGCGGGGTTAGATACGCAGTATTTT. Its protein product is CASSLLAGLDTQYF.

The rearrangement links TRBV29-1 to TRBJ2-5; 8 bases line up with TRBD1. The CDR3 runs 16 residues. CDR1 SQVTM and CDR2 ANQGSEA come from the germline V gene. Trimming removed 7 bases from V and 2 bases from J; junction bases left unmatched: 15. The CDR3 sequence: CSAEGSPGGKQETQYF. The DNA for the CDR3 is TGCAGCGCTGAGGGTTCCCCAGGGGGCAAGCAAGAGACCCAGTACTTC.

This clonotype showed up just once. The chain carries TRBV25-1 and TRBJ1-3; a weak D match, TRBD1 (6 bases). This CDR3 has 15 residues. In germline, CDR1 is MGHDK, CDR2 SYGVNS. The V end lost 3 bases, the J end lost 1 base, and 10 bases lay between the germline ends. The CDR3 is CASSEQGRSGNTIYF. In DNA, the CDR3 is TGTGCCAGCAGTGAGCAGGGGAGATCTGGAAACACCATATATTTT.